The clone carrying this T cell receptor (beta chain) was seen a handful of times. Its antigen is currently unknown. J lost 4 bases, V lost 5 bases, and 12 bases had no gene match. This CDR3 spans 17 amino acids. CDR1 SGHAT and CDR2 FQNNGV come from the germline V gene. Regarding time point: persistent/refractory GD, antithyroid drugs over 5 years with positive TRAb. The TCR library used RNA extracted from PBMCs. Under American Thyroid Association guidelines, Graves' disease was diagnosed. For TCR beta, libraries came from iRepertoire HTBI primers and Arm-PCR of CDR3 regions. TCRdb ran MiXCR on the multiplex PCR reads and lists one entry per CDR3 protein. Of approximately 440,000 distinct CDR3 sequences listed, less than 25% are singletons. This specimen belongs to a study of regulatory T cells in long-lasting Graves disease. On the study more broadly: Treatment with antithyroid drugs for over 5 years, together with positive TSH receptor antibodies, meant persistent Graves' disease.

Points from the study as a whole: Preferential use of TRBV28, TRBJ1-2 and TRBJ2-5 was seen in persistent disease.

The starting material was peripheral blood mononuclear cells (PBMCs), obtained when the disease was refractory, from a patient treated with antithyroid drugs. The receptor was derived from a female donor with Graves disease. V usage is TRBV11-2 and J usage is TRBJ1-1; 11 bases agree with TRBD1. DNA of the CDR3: TGTGCCAGCAGCATGAACCGGGACAGGGGGGGTCTCACTGAAGCTTTCTTT. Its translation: CASSMNRDRGGLTEAFF.